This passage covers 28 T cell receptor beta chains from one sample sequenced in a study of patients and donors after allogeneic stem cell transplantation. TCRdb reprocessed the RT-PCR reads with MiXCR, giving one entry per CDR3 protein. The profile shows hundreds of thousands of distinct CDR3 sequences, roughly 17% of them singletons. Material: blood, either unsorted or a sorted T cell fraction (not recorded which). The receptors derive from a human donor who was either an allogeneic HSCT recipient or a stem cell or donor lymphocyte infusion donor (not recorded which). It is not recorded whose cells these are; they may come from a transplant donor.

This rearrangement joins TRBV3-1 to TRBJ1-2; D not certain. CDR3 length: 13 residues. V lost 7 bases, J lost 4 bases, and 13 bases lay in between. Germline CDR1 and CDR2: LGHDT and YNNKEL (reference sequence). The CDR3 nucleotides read TGTGCCAGCACACCGGACCGGGGCTATGGCTACACCTTC. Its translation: CASTPDRGYGYTF.

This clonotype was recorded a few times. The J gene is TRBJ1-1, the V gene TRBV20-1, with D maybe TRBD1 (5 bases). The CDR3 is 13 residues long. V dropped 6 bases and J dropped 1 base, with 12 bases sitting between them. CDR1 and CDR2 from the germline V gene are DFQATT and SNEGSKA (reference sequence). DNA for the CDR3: TGCAGTGCCGTCAGGGCGCAGAACACTGAAGCTTTCTTT. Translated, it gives CSAVRAQNTEAFF.

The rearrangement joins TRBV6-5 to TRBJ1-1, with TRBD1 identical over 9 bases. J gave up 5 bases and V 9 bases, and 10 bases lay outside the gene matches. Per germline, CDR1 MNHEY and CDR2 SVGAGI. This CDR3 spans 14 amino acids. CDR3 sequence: CASNYRGRETEAFF. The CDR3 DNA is TGTGCCAGTAATTACAGGGGGCGCGAAACTGAAGCTTTCTTT.

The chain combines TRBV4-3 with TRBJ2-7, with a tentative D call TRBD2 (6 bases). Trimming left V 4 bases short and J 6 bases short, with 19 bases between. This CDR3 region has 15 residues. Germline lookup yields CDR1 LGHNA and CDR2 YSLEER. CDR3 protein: CASSPRAGRLSEQYF. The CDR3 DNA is TGCGCCAGCAGCCCGCGCGCAGGGAGGCTCAGCGAGCAGTACTTC.

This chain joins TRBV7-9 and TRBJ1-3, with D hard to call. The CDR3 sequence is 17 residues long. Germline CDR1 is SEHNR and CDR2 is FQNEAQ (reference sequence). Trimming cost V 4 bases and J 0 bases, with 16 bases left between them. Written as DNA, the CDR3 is TGTGCCAGCAGCTCCCAGGTACTCTCGAGCTCTGGAAACACCATATATTTT. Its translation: CASSSQVLSSSGNTIYF.

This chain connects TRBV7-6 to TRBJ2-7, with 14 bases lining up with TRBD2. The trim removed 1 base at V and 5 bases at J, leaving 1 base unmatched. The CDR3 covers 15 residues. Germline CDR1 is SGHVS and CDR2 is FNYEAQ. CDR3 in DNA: TGTGCCAGCAGCTTAGGACTAGCGGGAGGGAACGAGCAGTACTTC. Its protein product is CASSLGLAGGNEQYF.

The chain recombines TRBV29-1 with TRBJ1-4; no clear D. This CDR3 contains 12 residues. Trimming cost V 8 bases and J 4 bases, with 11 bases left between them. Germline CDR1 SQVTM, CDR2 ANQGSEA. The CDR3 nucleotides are TGCAGCCCTTACGAGTTTAATGAAAAACTGTTTTTT. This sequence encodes CSPYEFNEKLFF. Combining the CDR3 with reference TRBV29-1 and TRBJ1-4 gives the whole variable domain SAVISQKPSRDICQRGTSLTIQCQVDSQVTMMFWYRQQPGQSLTLIATANQGSEATYESGFVIDKFPISRPNLTFSTLTVSNMSPEDSSIYLCSPYEFNEKLFFGSGTQLSVL.

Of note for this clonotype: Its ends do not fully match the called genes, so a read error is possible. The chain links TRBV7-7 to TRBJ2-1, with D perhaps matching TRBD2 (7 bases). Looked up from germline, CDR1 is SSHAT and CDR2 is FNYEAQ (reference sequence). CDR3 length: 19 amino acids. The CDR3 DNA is TGTGCTAGCAGCTCCAGCCCGTGGCGGGGGCCACTCGGACTAGATGAGCAGTTCTTC. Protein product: CASSSSPWRGPLGLDEQFF.

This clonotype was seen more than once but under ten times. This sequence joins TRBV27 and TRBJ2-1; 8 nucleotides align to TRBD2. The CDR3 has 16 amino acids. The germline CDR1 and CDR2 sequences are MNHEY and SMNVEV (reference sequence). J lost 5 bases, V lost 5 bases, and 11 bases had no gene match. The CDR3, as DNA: TGTGCCAGCAGTCGAGGCCCGGGACTAGGCGACAATGAGCAGTTCTTC. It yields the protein CASSRGPGLGDNEQFF.

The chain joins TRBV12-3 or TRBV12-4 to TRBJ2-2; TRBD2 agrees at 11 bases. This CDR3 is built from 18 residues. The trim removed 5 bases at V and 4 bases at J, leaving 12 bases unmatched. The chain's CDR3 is CASSLGASGRSRTGELFF. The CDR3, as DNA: TGTGCCAGCAGTCTGGGCGCTAGCGGGAGGAGCCGCACCGGGGAGCTGTTTTTT.

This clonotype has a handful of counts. The CDR3 coding sequence is TGTGCCAGCAGTGGGGCTCAAGAGACCCAGTACTTC. Protein: CASSGAQETQYF. The rearrangement links TRBV25-1 to TRBJ2-5; D unclear. This CDR3 has 12 residues. The germline CDR1 and CDR2 sequences are MGHDK and SYGVNS. Trimming shortened V by 4 bases and J by 2 bases, and 5 bases separated the two germline ends.

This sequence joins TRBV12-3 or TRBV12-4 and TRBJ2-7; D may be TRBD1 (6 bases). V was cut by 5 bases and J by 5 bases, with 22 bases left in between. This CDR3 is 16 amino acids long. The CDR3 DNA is TGTGCCAGCAGTAAACACCGGGACATGGTAGCTAACGAGCAGTACTTC. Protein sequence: CASSKHRDMVANEQYF.

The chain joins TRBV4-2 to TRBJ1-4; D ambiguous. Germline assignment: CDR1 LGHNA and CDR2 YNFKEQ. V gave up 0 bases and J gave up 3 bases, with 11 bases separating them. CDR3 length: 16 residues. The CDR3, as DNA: TGTGCCAGCAGCCAAGATCTAACGTTTCCTAATGAAAAACTGTTTTTT. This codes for CASSQDLTFPNEKLFF.

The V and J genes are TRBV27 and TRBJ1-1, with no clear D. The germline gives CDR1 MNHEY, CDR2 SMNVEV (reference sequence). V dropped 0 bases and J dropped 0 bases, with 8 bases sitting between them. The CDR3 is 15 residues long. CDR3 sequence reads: CASSLSGSLNTEAFF. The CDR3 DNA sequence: TGTGCCAGCAGTTTATCGGGGAGCCTGAACACTGAAGCTTTCTTT.

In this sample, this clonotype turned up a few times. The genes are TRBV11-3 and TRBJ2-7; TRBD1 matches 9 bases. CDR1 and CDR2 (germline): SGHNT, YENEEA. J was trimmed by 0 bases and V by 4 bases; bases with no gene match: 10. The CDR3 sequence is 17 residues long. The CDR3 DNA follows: TGTGCCAGCAGCTCCCTGGATTGGGACAGGGTCTCCTACGAGCAGTACTTC. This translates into CASSSLDWDRVSYEQYF.

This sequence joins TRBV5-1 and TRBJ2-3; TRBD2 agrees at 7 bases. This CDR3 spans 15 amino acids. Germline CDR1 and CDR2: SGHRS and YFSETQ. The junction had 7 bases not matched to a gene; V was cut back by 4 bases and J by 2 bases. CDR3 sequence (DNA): TGCGCCAGCAGCCCTACGAGCGGGACCACAGATACGCAGTATTTT. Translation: CASSPTSGTTDTQYF.

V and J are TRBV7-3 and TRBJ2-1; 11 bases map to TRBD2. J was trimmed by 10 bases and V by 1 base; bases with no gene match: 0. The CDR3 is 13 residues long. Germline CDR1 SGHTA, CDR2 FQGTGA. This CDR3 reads CASSLRLAGEQFF. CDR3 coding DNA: TGTGCCAGCAGCTTAAGACTAGCGGGAGAGCAGTTCTTC.

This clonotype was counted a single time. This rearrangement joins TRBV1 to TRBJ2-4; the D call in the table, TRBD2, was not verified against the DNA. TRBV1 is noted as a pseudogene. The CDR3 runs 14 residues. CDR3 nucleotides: TGCACCAGCAGCCAGCGAGCGGGCAAAAACATTCAGTACTTC. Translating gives CTSSQRAGKNIQYF.

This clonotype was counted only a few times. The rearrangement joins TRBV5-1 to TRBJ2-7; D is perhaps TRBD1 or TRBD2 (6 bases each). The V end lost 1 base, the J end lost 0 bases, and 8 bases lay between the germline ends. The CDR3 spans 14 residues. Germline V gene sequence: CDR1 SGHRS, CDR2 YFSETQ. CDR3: CASSLWGASYEQYF. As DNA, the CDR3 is TGCGCCAGCAGCTTGTGGGGGGCCTCCTACGAGCAGTACTTC.

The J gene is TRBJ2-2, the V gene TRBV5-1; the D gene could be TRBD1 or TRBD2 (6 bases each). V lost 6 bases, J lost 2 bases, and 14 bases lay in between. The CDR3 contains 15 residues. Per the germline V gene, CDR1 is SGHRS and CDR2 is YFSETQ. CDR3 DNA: TGCGCCAGCAACCAGAAGGGGGGAAACACCGGGGAGCTGTTTTTT. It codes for CASNQKGGNTGELFF.

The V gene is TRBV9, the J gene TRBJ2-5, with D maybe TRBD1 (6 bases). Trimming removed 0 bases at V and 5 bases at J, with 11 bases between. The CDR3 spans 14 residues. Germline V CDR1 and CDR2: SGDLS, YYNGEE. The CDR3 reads CASSVGGRGETQYF. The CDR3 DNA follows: TGTGCCAGCAGCGTAGGGGGGCGAGGGGAGACCCAGTACTTC.

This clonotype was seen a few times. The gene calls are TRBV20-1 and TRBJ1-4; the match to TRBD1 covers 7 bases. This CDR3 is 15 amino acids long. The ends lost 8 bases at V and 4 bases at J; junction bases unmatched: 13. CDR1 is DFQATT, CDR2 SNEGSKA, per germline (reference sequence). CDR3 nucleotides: TGCAGTTTCCCGTCCAGACAGGGTGGTAATGAAAAACTGTTTTTT. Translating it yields CSFPSRQGGNEKLFF.

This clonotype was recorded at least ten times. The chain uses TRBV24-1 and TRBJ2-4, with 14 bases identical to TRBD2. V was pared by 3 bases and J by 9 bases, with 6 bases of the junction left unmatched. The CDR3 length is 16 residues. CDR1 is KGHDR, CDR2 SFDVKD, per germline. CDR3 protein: CATSDPTSGRGGIQYF. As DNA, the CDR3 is TGTGCCACCAGTGATCCGACTAGCGGGAGGGGGGGCATTCAGTACTTC.

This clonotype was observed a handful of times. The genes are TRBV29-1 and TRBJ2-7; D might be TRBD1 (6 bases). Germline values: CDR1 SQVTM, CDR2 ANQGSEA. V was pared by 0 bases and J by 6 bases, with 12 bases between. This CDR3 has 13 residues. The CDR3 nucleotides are TGCAGCGTTGAAGATCGAATGGGGGCCGAGCAGTACTTC. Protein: CSVEDRMGAEQYF.

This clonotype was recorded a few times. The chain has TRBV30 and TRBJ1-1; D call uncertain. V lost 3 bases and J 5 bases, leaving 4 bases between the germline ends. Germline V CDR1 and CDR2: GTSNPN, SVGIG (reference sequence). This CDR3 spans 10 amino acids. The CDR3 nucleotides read TGTGCCTGGAGGAGTACTGAAGCTTTCTTT. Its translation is CAWRSTEAFF.

The CDR3 nucleotides are TGTGCCAGCAGTGCTAATCTCGTGGGGCAGGGCACTGAAGCTTTCTTT. It translates to CASSANLVGQGTEAFF. The chain uses TRBV6-1 and TRBJ1-1, with TRBD1 as a possible D gene (5 bases). Looked up from germline, CDR1 is MNHNS and CDR2 is SASEGT. The CDR3 has 16 residues. Trimming removed 4 bases from V and 4 bases from J, with 19 bases in between.

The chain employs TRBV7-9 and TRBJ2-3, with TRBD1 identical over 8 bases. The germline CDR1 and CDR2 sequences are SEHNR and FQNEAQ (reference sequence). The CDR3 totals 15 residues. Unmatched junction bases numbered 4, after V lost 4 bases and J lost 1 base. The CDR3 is CASSSPDRGTDTQYF. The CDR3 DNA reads TGTGCCAGCAGCTCCCCGGACAGGGGCACAGATACGCAGTATTTT.

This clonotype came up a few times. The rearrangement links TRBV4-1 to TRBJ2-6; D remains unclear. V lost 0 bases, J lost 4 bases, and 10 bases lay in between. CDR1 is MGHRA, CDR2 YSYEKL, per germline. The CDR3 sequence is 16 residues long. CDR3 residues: CASSQESHPGANVLTF. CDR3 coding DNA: TGCGCCAGCAGCCAAGAAAGTCATCCCGGGGCCAACGTCCTGACTTTC.